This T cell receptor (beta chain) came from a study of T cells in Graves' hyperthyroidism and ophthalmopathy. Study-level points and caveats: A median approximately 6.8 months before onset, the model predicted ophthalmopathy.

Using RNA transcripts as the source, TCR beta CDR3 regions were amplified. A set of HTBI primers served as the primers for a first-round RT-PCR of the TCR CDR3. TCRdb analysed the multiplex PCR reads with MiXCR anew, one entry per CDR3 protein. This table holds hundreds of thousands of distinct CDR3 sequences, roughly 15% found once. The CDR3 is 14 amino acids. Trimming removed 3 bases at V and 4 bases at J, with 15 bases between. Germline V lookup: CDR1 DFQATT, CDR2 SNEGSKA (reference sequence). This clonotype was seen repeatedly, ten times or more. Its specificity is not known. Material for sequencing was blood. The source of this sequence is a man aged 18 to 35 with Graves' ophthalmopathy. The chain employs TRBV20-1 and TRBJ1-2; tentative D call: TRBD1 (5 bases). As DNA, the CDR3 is TGCAGTGCTAGGTCTGAGGGGCTCGGCTATGGCTACACCTTC. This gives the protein CSARSEGLGYGYTF.